This T cell receptor beta chain was observed in a study of CXCR3-negative and CXCR3-positive naive CD8 T cells. Investigators sorted each CD8+ T cell subset in triplicate, taking approximately 300,000 cells each time. Cells that were CD45RO-CCR7+CD27+CD95- constituted naive CD8+ T cells. cDNA libraries for TRB were generated by 5' RACE incorporating UMI labels. One entry per CDR3 protein, without DNA, is what TCRdb gives after re-calling the 5' RACE reads. Recorded here are under 150,000 distinct CDR3 sequences; the top ten clones represent 0.5% to 0.7%. Study conclusions and caveats: Naive CXCR3-negative cells resembled naive CXCR3-positive cells in TRBV-TRBJ usage; memory cells differed. CXCR3-expressing naive cells carried TRB CDR3s more hydrophobic than those of CXCR3-negative naive cells.

As concerns this clonotype: Its antigen remains unidentified.

CDR1 SGHRS and CDR2 YFSETQ come from the germline V gene. The CDR3 runs 15 residues. The sequence was obtained from a human donor in good health. Some clones in this sample may be carry-over from other donors' samples. V usage is TRBV5-1 and J usage is TRBJ2-7; TCRdb returns TRBD1, unconfirmable since there is no DNA. The sample was naive CXCR3+ CD8+ T cells from blood. As to subset: CD45RO-CCR7+CD27+CD95- naive CD8+ T cells expressing CXCR3 (TNR3+). CDR3 region: CASSLEPGGSYEQYF. The variable domain in full, completed from reference TRBV5-1 and TRBJ2-7, reads KAGVTQTPRYLIKTRGQQVTLSCSPISGHRSVSWYQQTPGQGLQFLFEYFSETQRNKGNFPGRFSGRQFSNSRSEMNVSTLELGDSALYLCASSLEPGGSYEQYFGPGTRLTVT.